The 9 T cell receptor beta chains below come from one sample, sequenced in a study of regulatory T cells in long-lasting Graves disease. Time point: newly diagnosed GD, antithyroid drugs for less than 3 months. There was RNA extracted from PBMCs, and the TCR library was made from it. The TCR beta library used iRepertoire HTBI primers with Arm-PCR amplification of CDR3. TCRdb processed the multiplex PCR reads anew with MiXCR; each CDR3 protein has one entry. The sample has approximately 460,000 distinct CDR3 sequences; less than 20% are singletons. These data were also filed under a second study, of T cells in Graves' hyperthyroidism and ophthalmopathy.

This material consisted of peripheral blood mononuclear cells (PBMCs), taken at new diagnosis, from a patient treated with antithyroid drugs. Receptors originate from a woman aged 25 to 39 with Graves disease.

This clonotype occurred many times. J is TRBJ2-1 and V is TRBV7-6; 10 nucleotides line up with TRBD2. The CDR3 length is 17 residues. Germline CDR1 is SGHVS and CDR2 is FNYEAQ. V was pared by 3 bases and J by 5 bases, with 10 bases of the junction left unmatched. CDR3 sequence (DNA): TGTGCCAGCAGCTTTAGTTCTAGCGGGAGATCCGACAATGAGCAGTTCTTC. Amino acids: CASSFSSSGRSDNEQFF. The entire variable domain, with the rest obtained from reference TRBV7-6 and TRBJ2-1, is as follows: GAGVSQSPRYKVTKRGQDVALRCDPISGHVSLYWYRQALGQGPEFLTYFNYEAQQDKSGLPNDRFSAERPEGSISTLTIQRTEQRDSAMYRCASSFSSSGRSDNEQFFGPGTRLTVL.

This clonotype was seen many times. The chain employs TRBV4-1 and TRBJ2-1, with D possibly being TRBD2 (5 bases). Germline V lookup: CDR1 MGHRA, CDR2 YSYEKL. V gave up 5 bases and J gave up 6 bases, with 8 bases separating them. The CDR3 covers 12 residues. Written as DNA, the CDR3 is TGCGCCAGCAGCGAGAGCGGCAATGAGCAGTTCTTC. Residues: CASSESGNEQFF.

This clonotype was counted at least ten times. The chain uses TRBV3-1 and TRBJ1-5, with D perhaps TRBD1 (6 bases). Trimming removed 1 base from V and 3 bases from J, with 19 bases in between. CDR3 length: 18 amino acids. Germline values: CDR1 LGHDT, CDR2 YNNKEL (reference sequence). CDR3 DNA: TGTGCCAGCAGCCAAGCCCCCCGGAACAGGGTCGACAATCAGCCCCAGCATTTT. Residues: CASSQAPRNRVDNQPQHF. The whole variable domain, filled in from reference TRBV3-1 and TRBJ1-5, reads DTAVSQTPKYLVTQMGNDKSIKCEQNLGHDTMYWYKQDSKKFLKIMFSYNNKELIINETVPNRFSPKSPDKAHLNLHINSLELGDSAVYFCASSQAPRNRVDNQPQHFGDGTRLSIL.

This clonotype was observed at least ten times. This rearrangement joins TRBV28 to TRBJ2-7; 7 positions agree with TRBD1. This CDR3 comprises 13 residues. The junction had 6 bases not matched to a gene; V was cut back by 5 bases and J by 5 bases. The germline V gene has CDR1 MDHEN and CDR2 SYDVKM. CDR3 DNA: TGTGCCAGCAGTCCCGGACAGGCACACGAGCAGTACTTC. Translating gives CASSPGQAHEQYF.

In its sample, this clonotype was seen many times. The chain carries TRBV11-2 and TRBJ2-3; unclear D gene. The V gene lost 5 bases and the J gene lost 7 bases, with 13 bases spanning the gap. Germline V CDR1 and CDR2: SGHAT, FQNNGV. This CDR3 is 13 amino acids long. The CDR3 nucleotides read TGTGCCAGCAGCCGTAGCTCCGGGTATACGCAGTATTTT. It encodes CASSRSSGYTQYF.

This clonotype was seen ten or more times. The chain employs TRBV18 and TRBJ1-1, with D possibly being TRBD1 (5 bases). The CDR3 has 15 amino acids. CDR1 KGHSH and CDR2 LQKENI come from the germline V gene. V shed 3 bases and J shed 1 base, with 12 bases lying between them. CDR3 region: CASSPSGNKNTEAFF. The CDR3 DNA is TGTGCCAGCTCACCTTCAGGGAATAAGAACACTGAAGCTTTCTTT. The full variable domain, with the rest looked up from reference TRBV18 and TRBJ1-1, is NAGVMQNPRHLVRRRGQEARLRCSPMKGHSHVYWYRQLPEEGLKFMVYLQKENIIDESGMPKERFSAEFPKEGPSILRIQQVVRGDSAAYFCASSPSGNKNTEAFFGQGTRLTVV.

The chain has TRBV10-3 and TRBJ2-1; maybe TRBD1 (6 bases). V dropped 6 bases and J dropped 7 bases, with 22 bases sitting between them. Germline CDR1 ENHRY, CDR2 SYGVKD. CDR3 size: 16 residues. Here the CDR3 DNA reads TGTGCCATCAGCAGGGGTTCTACAGGAAGAAGTAATGAGCAGTTCTTC. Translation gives CAISRGSTGRSNEQFF.

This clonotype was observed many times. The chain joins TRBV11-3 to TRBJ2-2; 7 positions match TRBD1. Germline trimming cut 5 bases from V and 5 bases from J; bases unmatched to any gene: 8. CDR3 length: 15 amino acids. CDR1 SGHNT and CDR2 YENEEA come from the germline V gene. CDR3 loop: CASSPRDSVTGELFF. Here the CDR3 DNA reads TGTGCCAGCAGCCCCCGGGACAGTGTGACCGGGGAGCTGTTTTTT.

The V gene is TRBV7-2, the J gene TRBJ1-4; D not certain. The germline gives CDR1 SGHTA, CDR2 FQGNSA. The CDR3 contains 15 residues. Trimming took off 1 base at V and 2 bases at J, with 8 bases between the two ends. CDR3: CASSLVVQTNEKLFF. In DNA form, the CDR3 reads TGTGCCAGCAGCTTAGTTGTACAGACTAATGAAAAACTGTTTTTT.